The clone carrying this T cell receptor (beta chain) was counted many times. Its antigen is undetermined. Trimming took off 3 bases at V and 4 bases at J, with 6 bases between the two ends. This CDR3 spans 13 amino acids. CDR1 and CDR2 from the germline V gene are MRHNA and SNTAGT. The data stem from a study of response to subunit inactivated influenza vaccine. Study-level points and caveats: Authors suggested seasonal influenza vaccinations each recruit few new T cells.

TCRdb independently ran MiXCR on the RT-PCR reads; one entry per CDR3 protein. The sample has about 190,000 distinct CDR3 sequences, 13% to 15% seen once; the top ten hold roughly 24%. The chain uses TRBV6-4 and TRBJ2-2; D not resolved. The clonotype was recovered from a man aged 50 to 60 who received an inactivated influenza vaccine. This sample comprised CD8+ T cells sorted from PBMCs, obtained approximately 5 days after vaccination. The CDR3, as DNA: TGTGCCAGCAGTGATCGGCTCACCGGGGAGCTGTTTTTT. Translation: CASSDRLTGELFF.